This T cell receptor (beta chain) derives from a study of blood T cell repertoires in COVID-19. Germline values: CDR1 MNHEY, CDR2 SMNVEV (reference sequence). J was trimmed by 4 bases and V by 10 bases; bases with no gene match: 15. The CDR3 is 16 amino acids. In the source study's methods: The assay estimated nucleated cells by amplifying reference gene primers. Produced via immunoSEQ multiplex PCR; TCRdb's table is partial and in-frame only. The V and J calls and clone size were taken over from that table, and D and trimming were inferred from the DNA. The data show roughly 410,000 clones, around nine tenths seen once. This clone has a single count. Patients in Seattle were enrolled during active infection, then followed longitudinally.

This sequence was found in a middle-aged woman with COVID-19, enrolled during active disease. Sample: peripheral blood. The rearrangement uses TRBV27 and TRBJ2-3; 9 bases fit TRBD2. CDR3 protein: CATSMAGGPGADTQYF. CDR3 nucleotides: TGTGCCACCTCAATGGCGGGAGGGCCGGGCGCAGATACGCAGTATTTT.